This passage covers 13 T cell receptor beta chains from one sample sequenced in a study of T cell clones after liver transplantation. Libraries were prepared by immunoSEQ multiplex PCR; TCRdb keeps only in-frame clonotypes and omits some of them. The sample lists 51,000 or so clones, about 90% seen once, with over 13% in the top ten. Material: CD8+ T cells from blood, obtained 12 months after liver transplant. The origin of the receptors is a human patient who received a liver transplant. The T cells may partly be graft donor cells.

The V gene is TRBV7-2, the J gene TRBJ2-1; D possibly corresponds to TRBD1 (6 bases). Trimming pared 4 bases from V and 5 bases from J, leaving 18 bases between. Germline V gene lookup returns CDR1 SGHTA and CDR2 FQGNSA. The CDR3 contains 16 residues. CDR3 sequence reads: CASSSTGPPNNNEQFF. The CDR3 DNA sequence: TGTGCCAGCAGCTCGACAGGACCTCCGAATAACAATGAGCAGTTCTTC.

The gene calls are TRBV10-1 and TRBJ2-1; no reliable D call. This CDR3 has 13 residues. Germline V CDR1 and CDR2: WNHNN, SYGVQD (reference sequence). V was cut by 10 bases and J by 8 bases, with 18 bases left in between. For the CDR3, the DNA is TGCGCCACGCAGAACCCAGACTGGGATGAGCAGTTCTTC. Its translation is CATQNPDWDEQFF.

The V and J genes are TRBV7-2 and TRBJ1-2; unclear D gene. The V end lost 5 bases, the J end lost 10 bases, and 23 bases lay between the germline ends. The CDR3 is 15 residues long. CDR1 is SGHTA and CDR2 is FQGNSA in the germline V gene. CDR3 in amino acids: CASSPKVAALRDYTF. The DNA of the CDR3 is TGTGCCAGCAGCCCAAAGGTTGCAGCCCTAAGAGACTACACCTTC.

The J gene is TRBJ2-7, the V gene TRBV7-8, with 7 nucleotides matching TRBD1. The germline gives CDR1 SGHVS, CDR2 FQNEAQ. J lost 0 bases, V lost 5 bases, and 7 bases had no gene match. The CDR3 totals 15 residues. The CDR3 region has the DNA TGTGCCAGCAGCCGCGGACAGGAATACTCCTACGAGCAGTACTTC. Encoded protein: CASSRGQEYSYEQYF. The variable domain in full, with the rest retrieved from reference TRBV7-8 and TRBJ2-7, is GAGVSQSPRYKVAKRGQDVALRCDPISGHVSLFWYQQALGQGPEFLTYFQNEAQLDKSGLPSDRFFAERPEGSVSTLKIQRTQQEDSAVYLCASSRGQEYSYEQYFGPGTRLTVT.

The V and J genes are TRBV5-6 and TRBJ1-1, with 11 bases identical to TRBD1. The J segment lost 1 base and the V segment lost 4 bases, leaving 6 bases of the junction unmatched. This CDR3 has 16 residues. Germline assignment: CDR1 SGHDT and CDR2 YYEEEE. CDR3 protein: CASSPGQGGWNTEAFF. The CDR3 DNA reads as TGTGCCAGCAGCCCGGGACAGGGGGGATGGAACACTGAAGCTTTCTTT.

The chain has TRBV30 and TRBJ2-3; perhaps TRBD2 as D (5 bases). The V end was cut by 4 bases, the J end by 3 bases, with 17 bases between. CDR3 length equals 15 residues. In germline, CDR1 is GTSNPN, CDR2 SVGIG (reference sequence). The CDR3 coding sequence is TGTGCCTGGAATTCAGAGGGAGTAGAGACAGATACGCAGTATTTT. Translating gives CAWNSEGVETDTQYF.

V is TRBV6-1 and J is TRBJ2-7; D remains ambiguous. CDR1 and CDR2 from the germline V gene are MNHNS and SASEGT. V lost 6 bases, J lost 2 bases, and 11 bases lay in between. The CDR3 sequence is 13 residues long. This CDR3 reads CASSADPTYEQYF. DNA for the CDR3: TGTGCCAGCAGCGCGGACCCGACCTACGAGCAGTACTTC.

The sample holds one count of this clone. Other DNA sequences of this sample code for an identical CDR3. This sequence joins TRBV29-1 and TRBJ1-1, with 10 bases fitting TRBD1. Germline V gene sequence: CDR1 SQVTM, CDR2 ANQGSEA. The CDR3 has 14 residues. V lost 3 bases and J lost 3; bases outside the gene matches: 4. The CDR3 sequence: CSVDTGQGHTEAFF. The CDR3 DNA reads TGCAGCGTTGATACGGGACAGGGGCACACTGAAGCTTTCTTT.

This chain links TRBV27 with TRBJ1-1; no clear D. V was pared by 2 bases and J by 0 bases, with 10 bases between. Germline-derived CDR1 and CDR2 are MNHEY and SMNVEV (reference sequence). CDR3 length equals 15 residues. The CDR3 DNA sequence: TGTGCCAGCAGTTTACGGAGGGTAGTGAACACTGAAGCTTTCTTT. It encodes CASSLRRVVNTEAFF.

This clone is a singleton in its sample. The J gene is TRBJ2-3, the V gene TRBV19, with D tentatively TRBD2 (5 bases). V was shortened by 11 bases and J by 9 bases, with 15 bases between the two germline ends. This CDR3 spans 11 amino acids. Looked up from germline, CDR1 is LNHDA and CDR2 is SQIVND (reference sequence). CDR3 residues: CASEVGRTQYF. Written as DNA, the CDR3 is TGTGCCTCCGAAGTAGGGAGAACGCAGTATTTT. Using reference TRBV19 and TRBJ2-3 for the parts outside the CDR3, the full variable domain is DGGITQSPKYLFRKEGQNVTLSCEQNLNHDAMYWYRQDPGQGLRLIYYSQIVNDFQKGDIAEGYSVSREKKESFPLTVTSAQKNPTAFYLCASEVGRTQYFGPGTRLTVL.

The chain employs TRBV11-2 and TRBJ1-2, with D hard to call. The CDR3 totals 14 residues. V dropped 0 bases and J dropped 5 bases, with 10 bases sitting between them. Germline V lookup: CDR1 SGHAT, CDR2 FQNNGV. The CDR3 reads CASSLDGSGYGYTF. In DNA, the CDR3 is TGTGCCAGCAGCTTAGACGGATCGGGATATGGCTACACCTTC.

The rearrangement links TRBV28 to TRBJ2-7; TRBD1 agrees at 10 bases. J lost 5 bases, V lost 9 bases, and 4 bases had no gene match. This CDR3 has 12 residues. Germline V CDR1 and CDR2: MDHEN, SYDVKM. CDR3 nucleotides: TGTGCCAGTGGACAGGGGGGACACGAGCAGTACTTC. Protein: CASGQGGHEQYF.

The sample holds a few counts of this clone. V gene TRBV18 combines with J gene TRBJ2-7; TRBD1 agrees at 8 bases. Germline V gene lookup returns CDR1 KGHSH and CDR2 LQKENI. CDR3 length: 21 residues. The V segment lost 0 bases and the J segment 2 bases; nucleotides outside the gene matches: 21. CDR3 nucleotides: TGTGCCAGCTCACCACCGGGAATGGCTCTGGGGACAGGTTTAAACCCCTACGAGCAGTACTTC. Its protein product is CASSPPGMALGTGLNPYEQYF.